Below, 20 T cell receptor beta chains from the same sample are listed, as sequenced in a study of tumor-infiltrating lymphocytes in oesophageal squamous cell carcinoma. MiXCR was run by TCRdb on the PCR reads, yielding one entry per CDR3 protein. The table lists 20,000 or so distinct CDR3 sequences, about a third of them singletons. The specimen was esophageal tumor tissue. The receptors were gathered from a female donor with esophageal squamous cell carcinoma.

This clonotype was found many times. This chain links TRBV28 with TRBJ2-5, with 14 bases that match TRBD2. The CDR3 loop spans 16 amino acids. J was trimmed by 5 bases and V by 5 bases; bases with no gene match: 7. Germline lookup yields CDR1 MDHEN and CDR2 SYDVKM. The CDR3 region has the DNA TGTGCCAGCAGTCAGGGGACTAGCGGGAGATGGGAGACCCAGTACTTC. Its translation is CASSQGTSGRWETQYF.

This clonotype was counted at least ten times. The genes are TRBV6-1 and TRBJ2-7; D perhaps matches TRBD2 (6 bases). Germline V gene lookup returns CDR1 MNHNS and CDR2 SASEGT. V lost 5 bases to trimming and J lost 7 bases, with 24 bases between them. This CDR3 is 16 amino acids long. This CDR3 is CASSFSRSPGGTEQYF. The CDR3 DNA reads TGTGCCAGCAGTTTTTCGCGCAGCCCGGGCGGGACGGAGCAGTACTTC.

This clonotype appeared many times. This chain connects TRBV6-6 to TRBJ2-7; TRBD1 or TRBD2 may be the D gene (5 bases each). V lost 2 bases and J lost 1, with 12 bases in between. CDR3 length: 15 residues. The germline gives CDR1 MNHNY, CDR2 SVGAGI (reference sequence). CDR3 in amino acids: CASSYGQGVSYEQYF. CDR3 DNA sequence: TGTGCCAGCAGTTACGGGCAGGGAGTTTCCTACGAGCAGTACTTC.

Note on this clonotype: No conserved phenylalanine or tryptophan is present at the end of the CDR3, so a read error is the likely explanation. Because the CDR3's place on the DNA is in doubt, the DNA is left out and the CDR3 is given as listed by TCRdb. This chain uses TRBV7-2 with TRBJ2-7. The germline CDR1 and CDR2 sequences are SGHTA and FQGNSA. From its first to its last residue, the CDR3 has 15 amino acids. This CDR3 reads CASSLVRVDEQYFGS.

The chain is built from TRBV7-8 and TRBJ2-3, with a weak D call TRBD2 (7 bases). TRBJ2-7 matches the DNA end more closely, so the J call is doubtful. The CDR3 sequence is 16 residues long. From germline, CDR1 is SGHVS and CDR2 FQNEAQ. This CDR3 reads CASSLEGGGPTDTQYF. The CDR3, as DNA: TGTGCCAGCAGCTTAGAGGGGGGAGGGCCTACAGATACGCAGTACTTC.

This chain's CDR3 is CASSRGQGGSYEQYF. The DNA of the CDR3 is TGTGCCAGCAGCCGTGGACAGGGGGGCTCCTACGAGCAGTACTTC. The chain links TRBV6-6 to TRBJ2-5; 10 bases fit TRBD1. The DNA end favors TRBJ2-7, so the J call may be wrong. Germline V gene lookup returns CDR1 MNHNY and CDR2 SVGAGI (reference sequence). This CDR3 comprises 15 residues.

V is TRBV11-2 and J is TRBJ2-7; perhaps TRBD1 as D (5 bases). Trimming pared 1 base from V and 7 bases from J, leaving 20 bases between. CDR1 is SGHAT, CDR2 FQNNGV, per germline. This CDR3 comprises 16 residues. This chain's CDR3 is CASSLVVGALYNEQYF. CDR3 sequence (DNA): TGTGCCAGCAGCTTAGTAGTAGGGGCTCTCTACAATGAGCAGTACTTC.

The gene calls are TRBV4-2 and TRBJ2-1; 8 bases match TRBD2. The ends lost 4 bases at V and 8 bases at J; junction bases unmatched: 13. Per germline, CDR1 LGHNA and CDR2 YNFKEQ. The CDR3 totals 16 residues. DNA for the CDR3: TGTGCCAGCAGCCCTCAAGGAAGCGGGGGAAAGGATGAGCAGTTCTTC. It encodes CASSPQGSGGKDEQFF.

This clonotype has a handful of counts. The rearrangement uses TRBV9 and TRBJ2-4, with D possibly TRBD1 on 6 matching bases. CDR3 size: 14 residues. Trimming removed 0 bases from V and 4 bases from J, with 8 bases in between. Germline V gene sequence: CDR1 SGDLS, CDR2 YYNGEE. In DNA form, the CDR3 reads TGTGCCAGCAGCGTAGATGGACAGAAAAACATTCAGTACTTC. As protein: CASSVDGQKNIQYF. Full variable domain (missing parts from reference TRBV9 and TRBJ2-4): DSGVTQTPKHLITATGQRVTLRCSPRSGDLSVYWYQQSLDQGLQFLIQYYNGEERAKGNILERFSAQQFPDLHSELNLSSLELGDSALYFCASSVDGQKNIQYFGAGTRLSVL.

This rearrangement joins TRBV28 to TRBJ2-2; possibly TRBD1 for D (6 bases). The germline V gene has CDR1 MDHEN and CDR2 SYDVKM. The V end was cut by 8 bases, the J end by 4 bases, with 14 bases between. The CDR3 is made up of 14 amino acids. CDR3 loop: CASLVDSGTGELFF. Written as DNA, the CDR3 is TGTGCCAGCCTGGTGGACAGTGGCACCGGGGAGCTGTTTTTT.

This clonotype is medium-sized in the sample. This chain connects TRBV7-9 to TRBJ1-2, with 7 bases matching TRBD1. Germline CDR1 and CDR2: SEHNR and FQNEAQ (reference sequence). The CDR3 length is 15 residues. J lost 4 bases, V lost 5 bases, and 10 bases had no gene match. This CDR3 is CASSPGLGQIYGYTF. DNA of the CDR3: TGTGCCAGCAGCCCCGGACTGGGACAGATCTATGGCTACACCTTC.

This clonotype was picked up many times. CDR3 nucleotide sequence: TGTGCCAGCTCACCACGGGGGCAGGGGGCGGGCTACGAGCAGTACTTC. It specifies CASSPRGQGAGYEQYF. The chain recombines TRBV18 with TRBJ2-7; TRBD1 aligns across 8 bases. With 1 base clipped from V and 3 bases from J, the junction kept 8 bases outside the gene matches. The CDR3 is made up of 16 amino acids. The germline CDR1 and CDR2 sequences are KGHSH and LQKENI.

In this sample, this clonotype turned up a few times. The rearrangement uses TRBV7-6 and TRBJ2-1, with a tentative D call TRBD2 (5 bases). CDR3 length equals 13 residues. V was pared by 0 bases and J by 8 bases, with 8 bases between. The germline V gene has CDR1 SGHVS and CDR2 FNYEAQ. The DNA of the CDR3 is TGTGCCAGCAGCTTAGCGAGGGCCGATGAGCAGTTCTTC. Its protein product is CASSLARADEQFF. Supplemented by reference TRBV7-6 and TRBJ2-1, the full variable domain reads GAGVSQSPRYKVTKRGQDVALRCDPISGHVSLYWYRQALGQGPEFLTYFNYEAQQDKSGLPNDRFSAERPEGSISTLTIQRTEQRDSAMYRCASSLARADEQFFGPGTRLTVL.

Many counts were recorded for this clonotype. The chain has TRBV6-1 and TRBJ1-2, with D uncertain. The ends were cut back, 6 bases at V and 4 bases at J, with 9 bases in the middle. The V gene's germline CDR1 is MNHNS and CDR2 SASEGT. CDR3 length: 12 amino acids. The CDR3 DNA reads as TGTGCCAGCAGCTCAGGTAGCTATGGCTACACCTTC. Translation gives CASSSGSYGYTF.

This clonotype was counted at least ten times. The chain has TRBV5-1 and TRBJ1-4, with a weak D call TRBD1 (6 bases). Trimming took off 6 bases at V and 5 bases at J, with 17 bases between the two ends. The CDR3 contains 15 residues. The germline V gene has CDR1 SGHRS and CDR2 YFSETQ. This chain's CDR3 is CASKSLDRGNEKLFF. The CDR3 nucleotides are TGCGCCAGCAAGTCCCTGGACAGAGGAAATGAAAAACTGTTTTTT.

This clonotype has only a few counts. The chain carries TRBV12-5 and TRBJ1-1; the D is unclear. The CDR3 runs to 11 residues. With 8 bases removed from V and 0 bases from J, the gap between germline ends came to 4 bases. The germline CDR1 and CDR2 sequences are LGHNT and FRNRAP. The CDR3 spells CASKMNTEAFF. The CDR3 DNA reads TGTGCTAGTAAGATGAACACTGAAGCTTTCTTT.

The chain recombines TRBV19 with TRBJ1-1; no clear D gene. V dropped 5 bases and J dropped 2 bases, with 15 bases sitting between them. Germline V gene sequence: CDR1 LNHDA, CDR2 SQIVND (reference sequence). CDR3 length: 15 amino acids. CDR3 residues: CASSSPGSGNTEAFF. In nucleotides, the CDR3 is TGTGCCAGTAGTTCCCCCGGAAGCGGCAACACTGAAGCTTTCTTT.

The chain employs TRBV6-1 and TRBJ2-3; 11 bases fit TRBD2. Trimming took 3 bases from V and 2 from J; bases not matched to a gene: 4. The CDR3 extends over 16 amino acids. Germline CDR1 reads MNHNS; CDR2 reads SASEGT. CDR3 protein: CASSDVAGGFTDTQYF. Written as DNA, the CDR3 is TGTGCCAGCAGTGATGTAGCGGGAGGGTTCACAGATACGCAGTATTTT.

Written as DNA, the CDR3 is TGTGCCAGCAGCTTAAAGCCCTCTCCCCCGGGACAGACGTCCGTGGGGACCCAGTACTTC. Protein: CASSLKPSPPGQTSVGTQYF. This rearrangement joins TRBV7-3 to TRBJ2-5, with 7 nucleotides matching TRBD1. The germline CDR1 and CDR2 sequences are SGHTA and FQGTGA. J gave up 7 bases and V 1 base, and 24 bases lay outside the gene matches. CDR3 length: 20 amino acids. Full variable domain (outside the CDR3, taken from reference TRBV7-3 and TRBJ2-5): GAGVSQTPSNKVTEKGKYVELRCDPISGHTALYWYRQSLGQGPEFLIYFQGTGAADDSGLPNDRFFAVRPEGSVSTLKIQRTERGDSAVYLCASSLKPSPPGQTSVGTQYFGPGTRLLVL.

This clonotype occurred a few times. DNA of the CDR3: TGTGCCAGCAGCTCGGGACTAGCGGGAGGGGCCGAGTACTTC. This sequence encodes CASSSGLAGGAEYF. V usage is TRBV7-2 and J usage is TRBJ2-5, with 16 bases lining up with TRBD2. CDR3 size: 14 residues. J gave up 12 bases and V 4 bases, and 5 bases lay outside the gene matches. CDR1 SGHTA and CDR2 FQGNSA come from the germline V gene. Complete variable domain (other parts from reference TRBV7-2 and TRBJ2-5): GAGVSQSPSNKVTEKGKDVELRCDPISGHTALYWYRQSLGQGLEFLIYFQGNSAPDKSGLPSDRFSAERTGGSVSTLTIQRTQQEDSAVYLCASSSGLAGGAEYFGPGTRLLVL.